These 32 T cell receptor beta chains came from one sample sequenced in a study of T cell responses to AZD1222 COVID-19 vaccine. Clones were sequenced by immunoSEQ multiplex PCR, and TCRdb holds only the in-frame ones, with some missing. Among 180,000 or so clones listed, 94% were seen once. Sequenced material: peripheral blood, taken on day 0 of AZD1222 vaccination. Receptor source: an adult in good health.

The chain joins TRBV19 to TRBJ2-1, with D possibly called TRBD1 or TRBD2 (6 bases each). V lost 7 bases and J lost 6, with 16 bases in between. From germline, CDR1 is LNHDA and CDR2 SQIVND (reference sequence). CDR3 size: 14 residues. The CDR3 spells CASTTGGSANEQFF. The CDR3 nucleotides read TGTGCCAGTACAACCGGGGGCTCGGCCAATGAGCAGTTCTTC.

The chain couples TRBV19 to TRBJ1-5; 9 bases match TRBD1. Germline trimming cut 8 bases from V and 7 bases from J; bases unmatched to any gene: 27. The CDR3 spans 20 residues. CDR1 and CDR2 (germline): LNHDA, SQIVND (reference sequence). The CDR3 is CASEEGTGRASGATGQPQHF. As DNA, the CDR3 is TGTGCCAGTGAGGAGGGGACAGGGCGGGCCTCAGGCGCGACTGGACAGCCCCAGCATTTT.

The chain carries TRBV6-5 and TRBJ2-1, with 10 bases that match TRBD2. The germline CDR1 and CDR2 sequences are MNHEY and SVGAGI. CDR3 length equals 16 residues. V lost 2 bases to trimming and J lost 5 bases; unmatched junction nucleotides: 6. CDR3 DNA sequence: TGTGCCAGCAGTTACCTTAGCGGGAGGCGCCACAATGAGCAGTTCTTC. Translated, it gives CASSYLSGRRHNEQFF.

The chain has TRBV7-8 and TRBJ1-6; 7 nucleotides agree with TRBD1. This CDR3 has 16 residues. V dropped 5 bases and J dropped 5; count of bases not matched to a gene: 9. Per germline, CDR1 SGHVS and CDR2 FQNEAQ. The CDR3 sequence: CASSPLTGSDNSPLHF. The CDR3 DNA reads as TGTGCCAGCAGCCCCCTGACAGGGTCGGATAATTCACCCCTCCACTTT.

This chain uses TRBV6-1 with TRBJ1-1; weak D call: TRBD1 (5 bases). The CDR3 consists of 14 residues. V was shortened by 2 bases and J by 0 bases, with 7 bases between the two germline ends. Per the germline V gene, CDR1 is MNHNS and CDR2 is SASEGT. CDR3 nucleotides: TGTGCCAGCAGTGAATGGGGGGTGAACACTGAAGCTTTCTTT. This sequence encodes CASSEWGVNTEAFF.

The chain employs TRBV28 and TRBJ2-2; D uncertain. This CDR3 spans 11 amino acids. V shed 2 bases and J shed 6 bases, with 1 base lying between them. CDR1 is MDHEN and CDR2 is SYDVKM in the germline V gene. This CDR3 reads CASSLPGELFF. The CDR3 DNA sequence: TGTGCCAGCAGTTTACCCGGGGAGCTGTTTTTT.

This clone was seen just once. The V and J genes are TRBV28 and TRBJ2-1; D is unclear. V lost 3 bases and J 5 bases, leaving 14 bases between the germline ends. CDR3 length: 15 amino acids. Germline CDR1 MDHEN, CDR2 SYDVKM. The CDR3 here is CASSLGTLDHNEQFF. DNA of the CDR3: TGTGCCAGCAGTTTGGGTACCCTGGACCACAATGAGCAGTTCTTC.

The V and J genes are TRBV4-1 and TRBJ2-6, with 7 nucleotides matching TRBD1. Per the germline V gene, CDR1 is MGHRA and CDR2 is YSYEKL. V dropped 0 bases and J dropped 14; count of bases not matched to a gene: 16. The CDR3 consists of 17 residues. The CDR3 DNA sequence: TGCGCCAGCAGCCAAGAAGCGATAGGGGGCGCGTCATCCCTCCTGACTTTC. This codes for CASSQEAIGGASSLLTF.

In DNA form, the CDR3 reads TGTGCCAGCAGCTTTTACCGGGGACAAAACATTCAGTACTTC. It codes for CASSFYRGQNIQYF. This chain links TRBV7-9 with TRBJ2-4; D may correspond to TRBD1 or TRBD2 (5 bases each). Trimming took 3 bases from V and 5 from J, leaving 11 bases between them. The CDR3 length is 14 residues. Germline V lookup: CDR1 SEHNR, CDR2 FQNEAQ (reference sequence).

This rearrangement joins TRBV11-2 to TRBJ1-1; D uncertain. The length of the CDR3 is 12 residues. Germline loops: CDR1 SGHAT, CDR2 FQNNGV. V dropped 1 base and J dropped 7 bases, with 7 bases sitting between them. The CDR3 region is CASSLVSVEAFF. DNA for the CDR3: TGTGCCAGCAGCTTAGTGTCCGTTGAAGCTTTCTTT. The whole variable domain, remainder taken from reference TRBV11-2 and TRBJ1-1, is EAGVAQSPRYKIIEKRQSVAFWCNPISGHATLYWYQQILGQGPKLLIQFQNNGVVDDSQLPKDRFSAERLKGVDSTLKIQPAKLEDSAVYLCASSLVSVEAFFGQGTRLTVV.

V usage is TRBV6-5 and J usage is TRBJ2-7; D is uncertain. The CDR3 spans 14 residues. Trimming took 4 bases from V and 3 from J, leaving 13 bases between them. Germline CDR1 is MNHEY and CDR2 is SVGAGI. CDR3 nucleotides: TGTGCCAGCAGTTCGTCAGAGATAATCTACGAGCAGTACTTC. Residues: CASSSSEIIYEQYF.

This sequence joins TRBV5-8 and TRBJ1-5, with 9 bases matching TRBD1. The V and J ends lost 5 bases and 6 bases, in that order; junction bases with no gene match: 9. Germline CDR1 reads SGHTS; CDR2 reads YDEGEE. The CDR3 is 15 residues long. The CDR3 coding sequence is TGTGCCAGCAGTTCACCACAGGGGGCGGGTCAGCCCCAGCATTTT. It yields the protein CASSSPQGAGQPQHF.

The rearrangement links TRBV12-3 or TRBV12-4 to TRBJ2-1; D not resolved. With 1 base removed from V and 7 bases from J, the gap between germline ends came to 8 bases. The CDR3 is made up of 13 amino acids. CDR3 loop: CASSLGSENEQFF. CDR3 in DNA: TGTGCCAGCAGTTTAGGCAGCGAGAATGAGCAGTTCTTC.

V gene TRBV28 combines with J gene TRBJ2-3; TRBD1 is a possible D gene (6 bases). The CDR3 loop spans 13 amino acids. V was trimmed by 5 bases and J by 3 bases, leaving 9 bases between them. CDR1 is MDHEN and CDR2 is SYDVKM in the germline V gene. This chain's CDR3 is CASSLQGTDTQYF. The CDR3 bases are TGTGCCAGCAGTCTACAGGGTACAGATACGCAGTATTTT.

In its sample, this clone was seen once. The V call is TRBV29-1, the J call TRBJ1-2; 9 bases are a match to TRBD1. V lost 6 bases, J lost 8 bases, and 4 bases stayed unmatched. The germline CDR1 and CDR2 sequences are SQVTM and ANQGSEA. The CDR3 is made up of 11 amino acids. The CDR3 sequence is CSVDTGGGYTF. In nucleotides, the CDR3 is TGCAGCGTAGATACAGGGGGCGGCTACACCTTC.

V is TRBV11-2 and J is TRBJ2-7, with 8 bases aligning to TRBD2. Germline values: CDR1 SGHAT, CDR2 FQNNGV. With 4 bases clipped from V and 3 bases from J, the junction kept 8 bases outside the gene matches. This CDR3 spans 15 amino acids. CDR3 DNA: TGTGCCAGCAGCTCGCCGGGACTAGAAGGCTACGAGCAGTACTTC. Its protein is CASSSPGLEGYEQYF.

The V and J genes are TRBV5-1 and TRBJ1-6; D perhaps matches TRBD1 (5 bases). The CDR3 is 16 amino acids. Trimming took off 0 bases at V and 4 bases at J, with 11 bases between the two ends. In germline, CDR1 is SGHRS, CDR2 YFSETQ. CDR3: CASSLGGTAYNSPLHF. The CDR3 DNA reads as TGCGCCAGCAGCTTGGGAGGGACCGCTTATAATTCACCCCTCCACTTT.

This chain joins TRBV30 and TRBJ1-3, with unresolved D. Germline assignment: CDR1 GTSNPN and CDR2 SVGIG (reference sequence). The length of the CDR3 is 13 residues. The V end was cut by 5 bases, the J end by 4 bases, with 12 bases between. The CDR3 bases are TGTGCCTGGGACAAGAGTTTAGGAAACACCATATATTTT. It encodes CAWDKSLGNTIYF.

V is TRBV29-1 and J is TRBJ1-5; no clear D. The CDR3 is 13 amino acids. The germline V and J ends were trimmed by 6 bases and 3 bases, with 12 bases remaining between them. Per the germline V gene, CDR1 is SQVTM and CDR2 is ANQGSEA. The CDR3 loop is CSVAEGFNQPQHF. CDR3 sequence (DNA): TGCAGCGTGGCAGAAGGATTCAATCAGCCCCAGCATTTT.

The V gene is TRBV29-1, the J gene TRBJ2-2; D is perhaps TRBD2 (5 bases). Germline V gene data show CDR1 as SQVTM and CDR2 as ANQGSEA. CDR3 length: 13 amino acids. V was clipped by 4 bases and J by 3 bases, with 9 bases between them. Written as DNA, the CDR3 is TGCAGCGTTGGGCAGGACTACACCGGGGAGCTGTTTTTT. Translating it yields CSVGQDYTGELFF.

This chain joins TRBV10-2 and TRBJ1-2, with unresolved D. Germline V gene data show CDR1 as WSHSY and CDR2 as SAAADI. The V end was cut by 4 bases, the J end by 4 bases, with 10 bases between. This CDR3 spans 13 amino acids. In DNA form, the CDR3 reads TGCGCCAGCAGTGGGATCGAGGGCTATGGCTACACCTTC. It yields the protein CASSGIEGYGYTF.

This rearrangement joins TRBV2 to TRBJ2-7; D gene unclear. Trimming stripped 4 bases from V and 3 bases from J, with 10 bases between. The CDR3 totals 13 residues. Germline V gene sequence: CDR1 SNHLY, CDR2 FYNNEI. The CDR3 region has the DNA TGTGCCAGCAGTGGGGGTAGTTTCTACGAGCAGTACTTC. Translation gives CASSGGSFYEQYF. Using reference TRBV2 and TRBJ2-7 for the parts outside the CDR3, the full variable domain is EPEVTQTPSHQVTQMGQEVILRCVPISNHLYFYWYRQILGQKVEFLVSFYNNEISEKSEIFDDQFSVERPDGSNFTLKIRSTKLEDSAMYFCASSGGSFYEQYFGPGTRLTVT.

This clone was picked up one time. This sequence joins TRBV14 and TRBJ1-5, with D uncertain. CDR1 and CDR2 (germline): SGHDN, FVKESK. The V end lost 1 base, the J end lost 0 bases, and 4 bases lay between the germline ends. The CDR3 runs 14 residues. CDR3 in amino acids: CASSQVSSNQPQHF. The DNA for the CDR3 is TGTGCCAGCAGCCAAGTCTCTAGCAATCAGCCCCAGCATTTT.

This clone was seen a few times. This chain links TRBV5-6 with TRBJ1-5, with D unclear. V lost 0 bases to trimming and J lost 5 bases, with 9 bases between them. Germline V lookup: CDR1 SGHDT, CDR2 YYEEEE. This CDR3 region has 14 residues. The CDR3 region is CASSLARLDQPQHF. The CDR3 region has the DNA TGTGCCAGCAGCTTGGCCAGATTAGATCAGCCCCAGCATTTT.

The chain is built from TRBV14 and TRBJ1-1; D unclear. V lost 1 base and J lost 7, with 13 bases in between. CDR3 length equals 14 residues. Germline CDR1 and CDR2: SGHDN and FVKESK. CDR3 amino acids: CASSQGLRTGEAFF. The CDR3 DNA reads TGTGCCAGCAGCCAAGGTCTCCGGACCGGTGAAGCTTTCTTT.

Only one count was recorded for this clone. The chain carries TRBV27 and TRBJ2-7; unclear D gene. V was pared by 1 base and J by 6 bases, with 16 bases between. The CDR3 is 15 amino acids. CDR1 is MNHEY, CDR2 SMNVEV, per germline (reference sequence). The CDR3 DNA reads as TGTGCCAGCAGTTTATTCGCAAGGTCGGTAGGCGAGCAGTACTTC. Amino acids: CASSLFARSVGEQYF.

This CDR3 reads CASSQKPSGFATGELFF. The DNA of the CDR3 is TGTGCCAGCAGCCAAAAGCCTAGCGGGTTCGCTACCGGGGAGCTGTTTTTT. The genes are TRBV4-2 and TRBJ2-2, with TRBD2 identical over 8 bases. The J segment lost 5 bases and the V segment lost 2 bases, leaving 10 bases of the junction unmatched. The CDR3 is 17 amino acids. Germline V gene sequence: CDR1 LGHNA, CDR2 YNFKEQ.

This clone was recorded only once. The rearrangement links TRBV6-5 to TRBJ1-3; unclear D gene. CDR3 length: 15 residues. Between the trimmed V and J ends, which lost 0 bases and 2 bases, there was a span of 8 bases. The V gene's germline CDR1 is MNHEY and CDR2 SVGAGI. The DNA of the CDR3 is TGTGCCAGCAGTTACTCCGGGGTAGCTGGAAACACCATATATTTT. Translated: CASSYSGVAGNTIYF.

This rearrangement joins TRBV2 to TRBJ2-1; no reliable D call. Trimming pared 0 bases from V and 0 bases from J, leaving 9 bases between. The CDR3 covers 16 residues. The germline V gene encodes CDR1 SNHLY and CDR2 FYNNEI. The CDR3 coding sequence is TGTGCCAGCAGTGAAGCCGCCTCCTCCTCCTACAATGAGCAGTTCTTC. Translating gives CASSEAASSSYNEQFF.

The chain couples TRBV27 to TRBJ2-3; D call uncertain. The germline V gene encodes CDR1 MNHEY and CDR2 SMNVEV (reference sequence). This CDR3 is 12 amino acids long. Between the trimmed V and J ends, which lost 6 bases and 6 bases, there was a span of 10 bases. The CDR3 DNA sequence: TGTGCCAGCAGAAATTTGCGGGATACGCAGTATTTT. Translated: CASRNLRDTQYF.

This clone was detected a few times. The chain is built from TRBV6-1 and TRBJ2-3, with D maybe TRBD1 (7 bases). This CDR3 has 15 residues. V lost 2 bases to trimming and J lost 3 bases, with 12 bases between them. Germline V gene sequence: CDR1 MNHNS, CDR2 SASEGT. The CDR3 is CASSEPAGGTDTQYF. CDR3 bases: TGTGCCAGCAGTGAACCGGCAGGGGGGACAGATACGCAGTATTTT.

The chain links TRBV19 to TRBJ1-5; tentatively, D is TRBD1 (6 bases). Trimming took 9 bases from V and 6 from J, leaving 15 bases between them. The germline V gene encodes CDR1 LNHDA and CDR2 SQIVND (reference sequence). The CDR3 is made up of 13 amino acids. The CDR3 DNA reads TGTGCCAGCTCAAGGGACAAAGGTCAGCCCCAGCATTTT. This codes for CASSRDKGQPQHF.